Following are 3 T cell receptor beta chains from one sample sequenced in a study of blood T cell repertoires in COVID-19. Generated by immunoSEQ multiplex PCR, the TCRdb table keeps only in-frame clones and is missing some. The sample holds some 200,000 clones, about nine tenths seen once. Specimen: peripheral blood. The receptors stem from an elderly man with acute or convalescent COVID-19.

V usage is TRBV23-1 and J usage is TRBJ1-2, with no clear D. TRBV23-1 counts as an open reading frame of uncertain function. This CDR3 region has 15 residues. Trimming stripped 2 bases from V and 6 bases from J, with 16 bases between. The CDR3 nucleotides are TGCGCCAGCAGTCAAAACCCGATTCGGAGGGATGGCTACACCTTC. Its protein product is CASSQNPIRRDGYTF.

The rearrangement uses TRBV6-2 or TRBV6-3 and TRBJ1-1; no definite D call. The germline gives CDR1 MNHEY, CDR2 SVGEGT. The V gene lost 0 bases and the J gene lost 6 bases, with 11 bases spanning the gap. The CDR3 covers 14 residues. For the CDR3, the DNA is TGTGCCAGCAGTTACTCGAGAGGGTTTGCTGAAGCTTTCTTT. It translates to CASSYSRGFAEAFF.

The chain combines TRBV30 with TRBJ2-7, with TRBD2 matching 7 bases. Trimming cost V 0 bases and J 3 bases; bases outside gene matches: 17. Germline values: CDR1 GTSNPN, CDR2 SVGIG (reference sequence). The CDR3 has 18 amino acids. The CDR3 DNA follows: TGTGCCTGGAGTGTACCCCAGAGGTTGGTAGCGGGTTACTACGAGCAGTACTTC. Its translation is CAWSVPQRLVAGYYEQYF. The full variable domain, completed using reference TRBV30 and TRBJ2-7, is SQTIHQWPATLVQPVGSPLSLECTVEGTSNPNLYWYRQAAGRGLQLLFYSVGIGQISSEVPQNLSASRPQDRQFILSSKKLLLSDSGFYLCAWSVPQRLVAGYYEQYFGPGTRLTVT.